One sample yielded the 15 T cell receptor beta chains listed below, sequenced in a study of cytomegalovirus exposure and HLA in healthy donors. The PCR had 60 Vbeta and 13 Jbeta primers. Generated by immunoSEQ multiplex PCR, the TCRdb table keeps only in-frame clones and is missing some. The sample lists about 160,000 clones, roughly 80% occurring once. Sequencing was performed on PBMCs. These receptors were collected from a male donor in good health and CMV-seropositive.

The chain has TRBV7-8 and TRBJ2-7; D is unresolved. This CDR3 is 12 amino acids long. Trimming removed 1 base from V and 5 bases from J, with 6 bases in between. From germline, CDR1 is SGHVS and CDR2 FQNEAQ. The CDR3 DNA reads TGTGCCAGCAGCTTAGTTACGGACGAGCAGTACTTC. It codes for CASSLVTDEQYF.

The chain joins TRBV21-1 to TRBJ2-5; TRBD1 is taken as the D call from the table, unchecked against the DNA. TRBV21-1 is labeled a pseudogene. This CDR3 region has 19 residues. This chain's CDR3 is CASSKARDRFRVIGETQYF. CDR3 coding DNA: TGTGCCAGCAGCAAAGCAAGGGACAGGTTCAGGGTTATTGGTGAGACCCAGTACTTC.

The chain joins TRBV5-5 to TRBJ1-2, with 8 bases that match TRBD1. The CDR3 sequence is 14 residues long. Germline trimming cut 1 base from V and 2 bases from J; bases unmatched to any gene: 1. The germline CDR1 and CDR2 sequences are SGHKS and YYEKEE (reference sequence). As DNA, the CDR3 is TGTGCCAGCAGCTTGTCAGGGGGCAACTATGGCTACACCTTC. Translated: CASSLSGGNYGYTF.

In nucleotides, the CDR3 is TGTGCCAGCAGCCTGGACAGTGGAAGTCTCGAGCAGTACTTC. Its protein product is CASSLDSGSLEQYF. This chain uses TRBV7-9 with TRBJ2-7, with TRBD1 as a possible D gene (6 bases). The CDR3 consists of 14 residues. In germline, CDR1 is SEHNR, CDR2 FQNEAQ (reference sequence). Trimming left V 5 bases short and J 6 bases short, with 17 bases between.

The rearrangement uses TRBV27 and TRBJ2-2; TRBD2 matches at 8 bases. Germline trimming cut 0 bases from V and 4 bases from J; bases unmatched to any gene: 10. Germline values: CDR1 MNHEY, CDR2 SMNVEV (reference sequence). CDR3 length: 18 residues. CDR3 region: CASSLSSYGGVGTGELFF. The CDR3, as DNA: TGTGCCAGCAGTTTATCCTCCTACGGGGGGGTGGGCACCGGGGAGCTGTTTTTT.

This clone was recorded only once. The chain combines TRBV7-2 with TRBJ2-1; TRBD1 might be the D (6 bases). Trimming left V 5 bases short and J 7 bases short, with 9 bases between. Germline-derived CDR1 and CDR2 are SGHTA and FQGNSA. This CDR3 has 12 residues. The CDR3 loop reads CASSLQGNEQFF. The DNA for the CDR3 is TGTGCCAGCAGCCTACAGGGAAATGAGCAGTTCTTC.

The chain joins TRBV4-3 to TRBJ2-5, with 13 bases lining up with TRBD2. V lost 4 bases, J lost 2 bases, and 1 base stayed unmatched. The CDR3 consists of 15 residues. From germline, CDR1 is LGHNA and CDR2 YSLEER. The CDR3: CASSPTSGGQETQYF. In DNA, the CDR3 is TGCGCCAGCAGCCCGACTAGCGGGGGGCAAGAGACCCAGTACTTC.

The rearrangement uses TRBV13 and TRBJ1-6; 12 bases line up with TRBD1. CDR1 and CDR2 (germline): PRHDT, FYEKMQ (reference sequence). The junction had 5 bases not matched to a gene; V was cut back by 1 base and J by 13 bases. The CDR3 spans 15 residues. CDR3 loop: CASSLAPGQGAPLHF. The DNA for the CDR3 is TGTGCCAGCAGCTTAGCCCCGGGACAGGGGGCTCCCCTCCACTTT. The full variable domain, its missing parts supplied by reference TRBV13 and TRBJ1-6, is AAGVIQSPRHLIKEKRETATLKCYPIPRHDTVYWYQQGPGQDPQFLISFYEKMQSDKGSIPDRFSAQQFSDYHSELNMSSLELGDSALYFCASSLAPGQGAPLHFGNGTRLTVT.

This chain joins TRBV5-6 and TRBJ2-3, with 8 bases matching TRBD2. This CDR3 region has 15 residues. Germline V lookup: CDR1 SGHDT, CDR2 YYEEEE. Germline trimming cut 0 bases from V and 0 bases from J; bases unmatched to any gene: 0. The CDR3 DNA reads as TGTGCCAGCAGCTTGGGCGGGGGGAGCACAGATACGCAGTATTTT. Its protein is CASSLGGGSTDTQYF.

This clone was seen more than once but under ten times. The J gene is TRBJ2-7, the V gene TRBV27; D is ambiguous. CDR1 MNHEY and CDR2 SMNVEV come from the germline V gene (reference sequence). With 0 bases removed from V and 1 base from J, the gap between germline ends came to 7 bases. CDR3 length: 14 residues. Here the CDR3 reads CASSLSWLSYEQYF. The CDR3 bases are TGTGCCAGCAGTTTATCATGGCTTTCCTACGAGCAGTACTTC.

Comment on this clone: The junction departs from the called germline gene at one end, perhaps through a read error. The chain combines TRBV11-2 with TRBJ1-3, with D maybe TRBD1 (5 bases). The CDR3 has 15 residues. The V gene's germline CDR1 is SGHAT and CDR2 FQNNGV. The CDR3 nucleotides read TGTGCCAGCAGCTCCACCGGGACTCTAGGAAGCACCATATATTTT. The encoded protein is CASSSTGTLGSTIYF. Full variable domain (rest looked up from reference TRBV11-2 and TRBJ1-3): EAGVAQSPRYKIIEKRQSVAFWCNPISGHATLYWYQQILGQGPKLLIQFQNNGVVDDSQLPKDRFSAERLKGVDSTLKIQPAKLEDSAVYLCASSSTGTLGSTIYFGEGSWLTVV.

This chain uses TRBV15 with TRBJ2-1; 14 bases are shared with TRBD2. This CDR3 has 16 amino acids. V gave up 3 bases and J gave up 5 bases; unmatched junction bases: 3. In germline, CDR1 is LNHNV, CDR2 YYDKDF (reference sequence). The CDR3 nucleotides read TGTGCCACCAGCAGGGGACTAGCGGGGGACGACAATGAGCAGTTCTTC. Its translation: CATSRGLAGDDNEQFF.

The gene calls are TRBV28 and TRBJ1-2; 11 bases are shared with TRBD1. The CDR3 totals 17 residues. Germline CDR1 reads MDHEN; CDR2 reads SYDVKM. V was clipped by 4 bases and J by 4 bases; unmatched bases: 11. The CDR3 sequence: CASSSRTGGPAFYGYTF. For the CDR3, the DNA is TGTGCCAGCAGTTCCAGGACAGGGGGCCCGGCTTTCTATGGCTACACCTTC.

The CDR3 DNA follows: TGCGCCAGCAGCCAGGTTCTGCGACAGGGCCGCTATGGCTACACCTTC. It translates to CASSQVLRQGRYGYTF. This chain uses TRBV4-3 with TRBJ1-2; TRBD1 matches at 7 bases. The V gene end was trimmed by 3 bases and the J gene end by 4 bases; junction bases not matched to a gene: 11. The CDR3 extends over 16 amino acids. The germline CDR1 and CDR2 sequences are LGHNA and YSLEER.

This chain uses TRBV7-8 with TRBJ1-1; weak D call: TRBD1 (6 bases). Germline loops: CDR1 SGHVS, CDR2 FQNEAQ. V was pared by 4 bases and J by 5 bases, with 14 bases between. The CDR3 runs 14 residues. CDR3 nucleotides: TGTGCCAGCAGCTCCGGACAGAGTTTTACTGAAGCTTTCTTT. It encodes CASSSGQSFTEAFF.